What follows are 23 T cell receptor beta chains derived from one specimen sequenced in a study of cytotoxic CD8 clonotypes in ibrutinib-treated CLL (TCRdb year 2021). Library generation was performed with the immunoSEQ multiplex PCR assay. The clones in this table, taken by TCRdb from immuneACCESS, are in-frame only. Not every clone is retained; where verified, under half of the shortfall comes from an unresolved V gene, and the cause of the rest is unknown. This sample gives approximately 300,000 clones in total; roughly 80% of them show up just once. The leading ten clones occupy under 8.5% of the sample. Sequences were derived from PBMCs, sampled before ibrutinib treatment. These receptors originate from a human donor with chronic lymphocytic leukemia.

The rearrangement uses TRBV7-2 and TRBJ2-7; a possible D gene is TRBD1 (5 bases). V lost 3 bases and J 3 bases, leaving 9 bases between the germline ends. CDR1 is SGHTA, CDR2 FQGNSA, per germline. The CDR3 runs to 13 residues. The CDR3, as DNA: TGTGCCAGCAGCTTGGCAGGGTTCTACGAGCAGTACTTC. Translating gives CASSLAGFYEQYF.

The chain joins TRBV27 to TRBJ2-4, with D possibly matching TRBD2 (7 bases). This CDR3 is 14 amino acids long. Germline V gene lookup returns CDR1 MNHEY and CDR2 SMNVEV (reference sequence). V was pared by 7 bases and J by 9 bases, with 19 bases between. CDR3 region: CASKGGGSRVIQYF. CDR3 nucleotides: TGTGCCAGCAAGGGGGGCGGGAGTAGGGTCATTCAGTACTTC.

This rearrangement joins TRBV10-3 to TRBJ1-1, with a tentative D call TRBD1 (6 bases). This CDR3 is built from 16 residues. Germline CDR1 and CDR2: ENHRY and SYGVKD. V was pared by 3 bases and J by 1 base, with 15 bases between. The CDR3 DNA follows: TGTGCCATCAGTGAATCTCCCGGACAGCGGAACACTGAAGCTTTCTTT. As protein: CAISESPGQRNTEAFF.

The chain links TRBV5-1 to TRBJ1-3; maybe TRBD1 (6 bases). Germline CDR1 is SGHRS and CDR2 is YFSETQ. This CDR3 spans 15 amino acids. V lost 4 bases and J lost 7, with 18 bases in between. In nucleotides, the CDR3 is TGCGCCAGCAGCCCGGGGGCGGCCCTTCAGAACACCATATATTTT. Translated, it gives CASSPGAALQNTIYF.

V and J are TRBV2 and TRBJ2-6; the D is unclear. Germline loops: CDR1 SNHLY, CDR2 FYNNEI. This CDR3 has 16 residues. Between the trimmed V and J ends, which lost 6 bases and 3 bases, there was a span of 15 bases. CDR3 DNA sequence: TGTGCCAGCAGAGATCCACGTACTGTTGGGGCCAACGTCCTGACTTTC. Protein sequence: CASRDPRTVGANVLTF. The entire variable domain, with the rest obtained from reference TRBV2 and TRBJ2-6, is as follows: EPEVTQTPSHQVTQMGQEVILRCVPISNHLYFYWYRQILGQKVEFLVSFYNNEISEKSEIFDDQFSVERPDGSNFTLKIRSTKLEDSAMYFCASRDPRTVGANVLTFGAGSRLTVL.

The chain carries TRBV15 and TRBJ2-3; D not resolved. With 1 base removed from V and 0 bases from J, the gap between germline ends came to 11 bases. The V gene's germline CDR1 is LNHNV and CDR2 YYDKDF (reference sequence). The CDR3 runs 16 residues. The CDR3 protein is CATSRVGRSSTDTQYF. In DNA, the CDR3 is TGTGCCACCAGCAGAGTTGGGCGATCTAGCACAGATACGCAGTATTTT.

This chain links TRBV27 with TRBJ2-7; D ambiguous. The CDR3 has 13 amino acids. Trimming left V 1 base short and J 5 bases short, with 9 bases between. From germline, CDR1 is MNHEY and CDR2 SMNVEV (reference sequence). The CDR3 nucleotides read TGTGCCAGCAGTTTATGGGGTTTCGACGAGCAGTACTTC. Encoded protein: CASSLWGFDEQYF.

V is TRBV4-2 and J is TRBJ2-3, with unresolved D. The CDR3 covers 15 residues. V lost 0 bases to trimming and J lost 0 bases, with 7 bases between them. CDR1 and CDR2 (germline): LGHNA, YNFKEQ. Here the CDR3 DNA reads TGTGCCAGCAGCCAAGAGGGTGGTAGCACAGATACGCAGTATTTT. Encoded protein: CASSQEGGSTDTQYF.

The CDR3 is CASSIILATNNEQFF. DNA for the CDR3: TGTGCCAGTAGTATTATCTTGGCTACTAACAATGAGCAGTTCTTC. V is TRBV19 and J is TRBJ2-1, with D unclear. Between the trimmed V and J ends, which lost 3 bases and 5 bases, there was a span of 14 bases. Germline CDR1 LNHDA, CDR2 SQIVND (reference sequence). The CDR3 loop spans 15 amino acids.

The chain uses TRBV11-2 and TRBJ1-1; D not certain. This CDR3 comprises 14 residues. Germline lookup yields CDR1 SGHAT and CDR2 FQNNGV. Trimming cost V 3 bases and J 1 base, with 9 bases left between them. The CDR3 spells CASSFGGTNTEAFF. DNA of the CDR3: TGTGCCAGCAGCTTCGGAGGAACGAACACTGAAGCTTTCTTT.

This clone was seen only a few times. The chain joins TRBV5-1 to TRBJ2-1, with TRBD2 matching 10 bases. V lost 7 bases and J lost 4; bases outside the gene matches: 17. CDR1 is SGHRS and CDR2 is YFSETQ in the germline V gene. The CDR3 sequence is 18 residues long. CDR3 sequence reads: CASRTGTSGTIQYNEQFF. CDR3 sequence (DNA): TGCGCCAGCCGGACTGGAACTAGCGGGACTATACAGTACAATGAGCAGTTCTTC.

The rearrangement links TRBV25-1 to TRBJ2-7; D is ambiguous. Per the germline V gene, CDR1 is MGHDK and CDR2 is SYGVNS. The V gene lost 4 bases and the J gene lost 7 bases, with 17 bases spanning the gap. The CDR3 is made up of 14 amino acids. DNA of the CDR3: TGTGCCAGCAGTGCTCCCGGCTTGGCTGGGGAGCAGTACTTC. This codes for CASSAPGLAGEQYF.

The chain uses TRBV5-1 and TRBJ2-2; TRBD2 aligns across 7 bases. J lost 4 bases, V lost 2 bases, and 8 bases had no gene match. The CDR3 contains 16 residues. Germline values: CDR1 SGHRS, CDR2 YFSETQ. The CDR3 DNA follows: TGCGCCAGCAGCTTTGGCGGGAGACTTGGCACCGGGGAGCTGTTTTTT. Translating gives CASSFGGRLGTGELFF.

Notes on this clone: Sequence at one end of the junction differs from germline and may be a read error. The chain couples TRBV7-2 to TRBJ1-2; no clear D gene. The CDR3 has 13 residues. Germline CDR1 SGHTA, CDR2 FQGNSA. The CDR3 loop is CGSSTAGRYGYTF. The CDR3 DNA follows: TGTGGCAGCAGTACCGCGGGCCGGTATGGCTACACCTTC.

The chain joins TRBV27 to TRBJ2-7, with D hard to call. Per germline, CDR1 MNHEY and CDR2 SMNVEV (reference sequence). The CDR3 is 12 amino acids. V lost 3 bases to trimming and J lost 4 bases, with 7 bases between them. The CDR3 loop is CASSFVGYEQYF. CDR3 coding DNA: TGTGCCAGCAGTTTCGTTGGGTACGAGCAGTACTTC.

The chain's CDR3 is CASSPARAKGILTQYF. The CDR3 bases are TGCGCCAGCAGCCCCGCAAGAGCCAAGGGGATTCTCACTCAGTACTTC. The genes are TRBV4-1 and TRBJ2-4; D is perhaps TRBD1 (5 bases). The V end was cut by 4 bases, the J end by 12 bases, with 25 bases between. The CDR3 consists of 16 residues. Germline values: CDR1 MGHRA, CDR2 YSYEKL.

The CDR3 DNA follows: TGTGCCAGCAGCCAAGGACCGAATAATGAAAAACTGTTTTTT. The encoded protein is CASSQGPNNEKLFF. The V and J genes are TRBV14 and TRBJ1-4, with D unclear. With 1 base removed from V and 4 bases from J, the gap between germline ends came to 7 bases. CDR1 is SGHDN, CDR2 FVKESK, per germline. The CDR3 consists of 14 residues.

The chain links TRBV5-1 to TRBJ2-7, with 7 bases matching TRBD1. CDR1 is SGHRS and CDR2 is YFSETQ in the germline V gene. V lost 4 bases and J lost 6; bases outside the gene matches: 7. CDR3 length: 13 amino acids. The CDR3 loop reads CASSSSDRAEQYF. In DNA, the CDR3 is TGCGCCAGCAGCAGCTCAGACAGGGCCGAGCAGTACTTC.

The chain has TRBV9 and TRBJ2-3, with 15 bases fitting TRBD2. Germline CDR1 and CDR2: SGDLS and YYNGEE. CDR3 length: 19 residues. The V and J ends lost 1 base and 3 bases, in that order; junction bases with no gene match: 9. CDR3 DNA sequence: TGTGCCAGCAGCGTAAAGCCCACTGGACTAGCGGGAGGGACAGATACGCAGTATTTT. This codes for CASSVKPTGLAGGTDTQYF.

The J gene is TRBJ2-7, the V gene TRBV4-2; unclear D gene. From germline, CDR1 is LGHNA and CDR2 YNFKEQ. The CDR3 runs 12 residues. Trimming removed 1 base at V and 7 bases at J, with 8 bases between. The chain's CDR3 is CASSQGLGEQYF. Here the CDR3 DNA reads TGTGCCAGCAGCCAAGGGCTGGGGGAGCAGTACTTC.

V gene TRBV5-1 combines with J gene TRBJ1-2, with TRBD1 as a possible D gene (5 bases). Germline loops: CDR1 SGHRS, CDR2 YFSETQ. This CDR3 is built from 12 residues. Trimming took off 2 bases at V and 6 bases at J, with 8 bases between the two ends. CDR3 protein: CASSFPGDGYTF. Written as DNA, the CDR3 is TGCGCCAGCAGCTTTCCGGGGGATGGCTACACCTTC.

This clone occurred a few times. The chain combines TRBV27 with TRBJ2-7; 8 positions match TRBD1. CDR3 size: 15 residues. From germline, CDR1 is MNHEY and CDR2 SMNVEV (reference sequence). The V and J ends lost 5 bases and 2 bases, in that order; junction bases with no gene match: 8. The CDR3 nucleotides are TGTGCCAGCAGTCCGACAGGGGTCTCTGCCTACGAGCAGTACTTC. It is translated as CASSPTGVSAYEQYF.

The chain is built from TRBV6-4 and TRBJ2-7; the D call may be TRBD1 or TRBD2 (5 bases each). The V gene lost 5 bases and the J gene lost 2 bases, with 19 bases spanning the gap. The CDR3 is made up of 16 amino acids. Germline values: CDR1 MRHNA, CDR2 SNTAGT. The CDR3 nucleotides read TGTGCCAGCAGTCGCACTACCCGGGACGTAACCTACGAGCAGTACTTC. This encodes CASSRTTRDVTYEQYF.